This T cell receptor beta chain was captured by sequencing in a study of T cells in Graves' hyperthyroidism and ophthalmopathy. The CDR3 has 20 amino acids. With 2 bases clipped from V and 2 bases from J, the junction kept 18 bases outside the gene matches. Germline-derived CDR1 and CDR2 are LGHNA and YSLEER. Findings and caveats of the study: Blood samples included most of the expanded thyroid clonotypes exceeding 0.001.

This clonotype was picked up a small number of times. Its antigen is unidentified. RNA transcripts provided the source from which TCR beta CDR3 regions were amplified. HTBI primers drove first-round RT-PCR of the TCR CDR3. One entry per CDR3 protein results from TCRdb running MiXCR on the multiplex PCR reads. The sample shows around 600,000 distinct CDR3 sequences, approximately 14% of them seen only once. The specimen was blood. The V and J genes are TRBV4-3 and TRBJ2-7, with 10 bases that match TRBD2. This receptor was identified in a woman in her late teens or twenties with Graves' ophthalmopathy. The CDR3 DNA reads as TGCGCCAGCAGCCAATTCAGCCCGGGGGAAGGGCTAGCGGGAGCCTACGAGCAGTACTTC. Translating it yields CASSQFSPGEGLAGAYEQYF.